The table lists the clone carrying this T cell receptor (beta chain) with a count of one. No antigen is known for it. The sample's time point: after dendritic cell vaccination, including at tumor progression/relapse. This record comes from a study of glioma-infiltrating T cells after dendritic cell vaccination. Overall study results and limits: Complete blood and tumor specimen sets were limited to few patients. Survival was not directly related to TCR clonality in these patients.

The data were produced by immunoSEQ multiplex PCR, yet TCRdb's version contains in-frame clones alone and is incomplete. The data hold approximately 92,000 clones, with more than 70% observed a single time. This clonotype was sampled from a human donor with glioblastoma. The sample here was blood, taken after dendritic cell vaccination.

The CDR3 sequence: CAWSVTGGGDGYTF. CDR3 DNA sequence: TGTGCCTGGAGTGTAACAGGGGGGGGAGATGGCTACACCTTC. The chain links TRBV30 to TRBJ1-2; 8 bases match TRBD1. The CDR3 is made up of 14 amino acids. Losses at the gene ends were 0 bases for V and 6 bases for J; bases not matched to a gene: 6. Germline V gene lookup returns CDR1 GTSNPN and CDR2 SVGIG (reference sequence).